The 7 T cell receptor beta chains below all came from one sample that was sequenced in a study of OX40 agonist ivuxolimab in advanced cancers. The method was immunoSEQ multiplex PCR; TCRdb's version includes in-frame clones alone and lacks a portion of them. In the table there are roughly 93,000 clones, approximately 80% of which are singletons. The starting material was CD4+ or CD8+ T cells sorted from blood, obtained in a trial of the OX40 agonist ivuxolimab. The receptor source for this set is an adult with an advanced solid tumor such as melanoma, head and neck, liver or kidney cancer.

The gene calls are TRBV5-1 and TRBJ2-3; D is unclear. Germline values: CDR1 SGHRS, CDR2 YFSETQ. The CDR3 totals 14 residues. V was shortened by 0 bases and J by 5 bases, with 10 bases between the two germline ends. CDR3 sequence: CASSLGDRVDTQYF. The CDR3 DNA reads TGCGCCAGCAGCTTGGGCGATAGGGTAGATACGCAGTATTTT. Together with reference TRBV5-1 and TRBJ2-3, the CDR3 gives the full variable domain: KAGVTQTPRYLIKTRGQQVTLSCSPISGHRSVSWYQQTPGQGLQFLFEYFSETQRNKGNFPGRFSGRQFSNSRSEMNVSTLELGDSALYLCASSLGDRVDTQYFGPGTRLTVL.

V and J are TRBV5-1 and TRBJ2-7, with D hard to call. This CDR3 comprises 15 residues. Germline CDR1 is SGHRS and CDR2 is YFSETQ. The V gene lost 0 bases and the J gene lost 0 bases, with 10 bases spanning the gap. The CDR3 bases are TGCGCCAGCAGCTTGGGGGCCGTTAGCTCCTACGAGCAGTACTTC. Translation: CASSLGAVSSYEQYF.

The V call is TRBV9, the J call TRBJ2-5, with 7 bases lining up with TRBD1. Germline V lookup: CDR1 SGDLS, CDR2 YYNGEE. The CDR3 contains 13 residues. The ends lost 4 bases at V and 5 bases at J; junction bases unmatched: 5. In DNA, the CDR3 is TGTGCCAGCAGCCCACAGGGGACGGAGACCCAGTACTTC. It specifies CASSPQGTETQYF.

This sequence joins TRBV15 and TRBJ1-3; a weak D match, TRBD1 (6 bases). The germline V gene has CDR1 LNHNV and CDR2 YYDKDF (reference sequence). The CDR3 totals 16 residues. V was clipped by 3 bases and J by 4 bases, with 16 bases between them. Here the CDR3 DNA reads TGTGCCACCAGCAGGTGGGGGGACACAGTGGGAAACACCATATATTTT. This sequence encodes CATSRWGDTVGNTIYF.

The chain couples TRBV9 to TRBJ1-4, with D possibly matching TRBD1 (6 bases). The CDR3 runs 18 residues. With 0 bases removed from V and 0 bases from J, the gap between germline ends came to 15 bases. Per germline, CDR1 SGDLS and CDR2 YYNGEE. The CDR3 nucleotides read TGTGCCAGCAGCGTAGTGTGGGACACGCGGTCAACTAATGAAAAACTGTTTTTT. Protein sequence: CASSVVWDTRSTNEKLFF.

CDR3 region: CASSLVSTSAEQYF. In DNA form, the CDR3 reads TGTGCCAGCAGCTTAGTCTCGACTAGCGCCGAGCAGTACTTC. This chain links TRBV7-2 with TRBJ2-7; 8 bases agree with TRBD2. Germline assignment: CDR1 SGHTA and CDR2 FQGNSA. The CDR3 is 14 residues long. The V segment lost 1 base and the J segment 6 bases; nucleotides outside the gene matches: 5.

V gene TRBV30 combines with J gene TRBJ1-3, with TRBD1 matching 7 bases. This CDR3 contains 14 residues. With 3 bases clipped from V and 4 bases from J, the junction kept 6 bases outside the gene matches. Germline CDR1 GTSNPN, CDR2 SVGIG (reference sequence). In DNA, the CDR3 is TGTGCCTGGAGATTGAGGGGGCTGGGAAACACCATATATTTT. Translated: CAWRLRGLGNTIYF.